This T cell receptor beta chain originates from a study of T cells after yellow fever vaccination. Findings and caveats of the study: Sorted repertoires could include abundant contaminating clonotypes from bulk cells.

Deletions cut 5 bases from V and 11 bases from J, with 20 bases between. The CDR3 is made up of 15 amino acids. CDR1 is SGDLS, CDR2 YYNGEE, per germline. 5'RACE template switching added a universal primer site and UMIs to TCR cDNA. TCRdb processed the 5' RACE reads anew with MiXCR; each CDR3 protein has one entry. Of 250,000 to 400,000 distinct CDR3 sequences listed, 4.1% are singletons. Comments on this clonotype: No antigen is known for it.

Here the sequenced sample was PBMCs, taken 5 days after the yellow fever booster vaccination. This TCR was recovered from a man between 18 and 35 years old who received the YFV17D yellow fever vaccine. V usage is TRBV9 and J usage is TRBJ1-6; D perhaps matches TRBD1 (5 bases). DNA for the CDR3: TGTGCCAGCAGTCTACGGGGCAGGGTTCCGCCACCCCTCCACTTT. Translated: CASSLRGRVPPPLHF.